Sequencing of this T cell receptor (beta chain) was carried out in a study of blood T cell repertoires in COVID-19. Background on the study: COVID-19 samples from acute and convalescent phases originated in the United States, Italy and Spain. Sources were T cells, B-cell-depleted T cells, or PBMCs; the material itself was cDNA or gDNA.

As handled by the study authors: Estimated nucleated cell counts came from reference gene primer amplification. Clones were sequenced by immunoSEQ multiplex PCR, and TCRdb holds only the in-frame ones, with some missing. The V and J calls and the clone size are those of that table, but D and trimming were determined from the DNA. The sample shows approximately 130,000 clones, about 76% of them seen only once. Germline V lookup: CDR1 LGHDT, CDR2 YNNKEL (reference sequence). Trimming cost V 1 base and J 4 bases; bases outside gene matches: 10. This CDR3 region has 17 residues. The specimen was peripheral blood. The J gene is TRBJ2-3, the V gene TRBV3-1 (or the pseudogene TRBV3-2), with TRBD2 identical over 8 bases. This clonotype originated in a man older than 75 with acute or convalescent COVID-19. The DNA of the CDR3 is TGTGCCAGCAGCCAAGCGGTGGCGGGGGGTTTCCCAGATACGCAGTATTTT. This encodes CASSQAVAGGFPDTQYF.